The entry below describes one T cell receptor (beta chain). The data are from a study of shared clonotypes between healthy human individuals. The repertoire was sequenced with immunoSEQ multiplex PCR; TCRdb's copy has only in-frame clones and lacks some. The table shows some 87,000 clones, with roughly three quarters occurring only once. Germline CDR1 and CDR2: LNHDA and SQIVND (reference sequence). Deletions cut 2 bases from V and 2 bases from J, with 13 bases between. The CDR3 covers 15 residues. The source is a man aged 25 to 40 in good health. The chain recombines TRBV19 with TRBJ2-7; no firm D call. Sequencing input: memory CD8+ T cells sorted from blood. Described subset: CD45RO+ cells pooled with CCR7-negative TemRA cells. CDR3 nucleotides: TGTGCCAGTAGTATAAGTGGGTCCAGGCCCTACGAGCAGTACTTC. It translates to CASSISGSRPYEQYF.